This TCR beta chain was documented in a study of cytomegalovirus exposure and HLA in healthy donors. Turning to the study itself: There were around 100 million unique TCR beta sequences, drawn from roughly 200 million T cells, in an earlier analysis. Findings and caveats of the study: The listing of roughly 160 TCR beta chains classed them as cytomegalovirus-associated. Later analysis identified some 16,000 TCR beta sequences associated with HLA alleles, using a false discovery rate threshold of 0.05.

As concerns this clone: The antigen is not known.

CDR1 SEHNR and CDR2 FQNEAQ come from the germline V gene (reference sequence). The CDR3 covers 16 residues. V was pared by 1 base and J by 2 bases, with 2 bases of the junction left unmatched. The PCR employed 60 Vbeta primers together with 13 Jbeta primers. In the original analysis: Roughly 81 million unique TCR beta chains, about 12 million shared, were counted in a later analysis. TCRdb's table, derived via immunoSEQ multiplex PCR, lists solely in-frame clones and lacks some. Clone size and V and J calls were adopted from that table, with D and trimming inferred from the DNA. The sample lists some 130,000 clones, about 87% seen once, with roughly 5.2% in the top ten.

This chain uses TRBV7-9 with TRBJ2-5; 12 bases map to TRBD2. The TCR sequence derives from a woman aged 25 to 39 in good health and CMV-seronegative. The sample consisted of PBMCs. The CDR3 reads CASSLGTSGDQETQYF. In DNA, the CDR3 is TGTGCCAGCAGCTTAGGGACTAGCGGGGATCAAGAGACCCAGTACTTC.